This T cell receptor (beta chain) originates from a study of T cells in Graves' hyperthyroidism and ophthalmopathy. Germline CDR1 LNHDA, CDR2 SQIVND (reference sequence). The CDR3 has 13 residues. Between the trimmed V and J ends, which lost 2 bases and 5 bases, there was a span of 7 bases. An absence of ophthalmopathy progression within 18 months meant stable Graves' hyperthyroidism. From RNA transcripts, TCR beta CDR3 regions were amplified. First-round RT-PCR of the TCR CDR3 relied on the HTBI primer set. Via MiXCR, TCRdb re-called the multiplex PCR reads, giving one row per CDR3 protein. The data hold approximately 700,000 distinct CDR3 sequences, with 16% observed a single time. This clonotype was seen only a few times. Its matching antigen is unknown. Study results and caveats: In simple terms, a model built on 13 V-J features told ophthalmopathy apart from stable hyperthyroidism.

What was sequenced was blood. This chain connects TRBV19 to TRBJ2-1, with D tentatively TRBD2 (5 bases). This sequence was found in a man aged 18 to 29 with Graves' hyperthyroidism. CDR3 nucleotides: TGTGCCAGTAGTATACCCGGGGACAATGAGCAGTTCTTC. Translation gives CASSIPGDNEQFF.